The text below deals with one T cell receptor (beta chain). Treatment defined: preoperative locoregional IRX-2 cytokine immunotherapy. Patients received preoperative, locoregional IRX-2 cytokine immunotherapy in a phase Ib study. The data derive from a study of preoperative IRX-2 immunotherapy in early breast cancer. The V end lost 3 bases, the J end lost 4 bases, and 17 bases lay between the germline ends. The germline CDR1 and CDR2 sequences are KGHSH and LQKENI. CDR3 length: 16 residues. TCRdb keeps only in-frame clones here, not all; method: immunoSEQ multiplex PCR. Seen here are around 25,000 clones, about 90% observed once, and the top ten hold around 28%.

The gene calls are TRBV18 and TRBJ2-3; the D gene could be TRBD1 or TRBD2 (6 bases each). Here the sequenced sample was tumor tissue, taken after IRX-2 immunotherapy. The TCR originated in a human donor with breast cancer. CDR3 nucleotides: TGTGCCAGCTCACCTAGGGACACCGGGAGAGCAGATACGCAGTATTTT. Amino acid sequence: CASSPRDTGRADTQYF.